Below, 16 T cell receptor beta chains from the same sample are listed, as sequenced in a study of T cells in Graves' hyperthyroidism and ophthalmopathy. Amplified TCR beta CDR3 regions came from RNA transcripts. Carried out on the TCR CDR3, a first-round RT-PCR used the HTBI primer set. TCRdb used MiXCR to reprocess the multiplex PCR reads, holding one entry per CDR3 protein. The sample records about 480,000 distinct CDR3 sequences, around 14% being singletons. What was sequenced was blood. Source of these receptors: a young woman with Graves' hyperthyroidism.

There are many counts of this clonotype. CDR3 loop: CASSPTGTGDTGELFF. The CDR3 DNA reads as TGTGCCAGCAGCCCCACCGGGACAGGGGACACCGGGGAGCTGTTTTTT. The J gene is TRBJ2-2, the V gene TRBV6-1, with TRBD1 matching 10 bases. The length of the CDR3 is 16 residues. V dropped 6 bases and J dropped 3; count of bases not matched to a gene: 7. Germline CDR1 reads MNHNS; CDR2 reads SASEGT.

The sample holds many counts of this clonotype. The chain couples TRBV3-1 to TRBJ1-1, with 7 bases fitting TRBD1. The CDR3 covers 13 residues. The trim removed 4 bases at V and 10 bases at J, leaving 9 bases unmatched. Germline V gene data show CDR1 as LGHDT and CDR2 as YNNKEL (reference sequence). Here the CDR3 reads CASSPTRQGAAFF. The CDR3 coding sequence is TGTGCCAGCAGCCCAACAAGACAGGGAGCAGCTTTCTTT.

This clonotype was recorded many times. The chain has TRBV20-1 and TRBJ2-5, with TRBD1 matching over 9 bases. The V segment lost 3 bases and the J segment 4 bases; nucleotides outside the gene matches: 9. This CDR3 is built from 15 residues. Germline lookup yields CDR1 DFQATT and CDR2 SNEGSKA (reference sequence). CDR3 nucleotide sequence: TGCAGTGCTAGGCCCGGGACAGGGATCGGAGAGACCCAGTACTTC. The encoded protein is CSARPGTGIGETQYF.

This clonotype has a count of ten or more. The V call is TRBV6-1, the J call TRBJ2-7; D remains unclear. The germline gives CDR1 MNHNS, CDR2 SASEGT. The CDR3 length is 16 residues. The ends were cut back, 7 bases at V and 0 bases at J, with 19 bases in the middle. CDR3 region: CASIPQMTLSSYEQYF. The CDR3 coding sequence is TGTGCCAGCATCCCCCAAATGACGTTGAGCTCCTACGAGCAGTACTTC.

The chain recombines TRBV7-3 with TRBJ2-2; 10 bases align to TRBD2. The CDR3 has 17 residues. Trimming at V came to 3 bases and at J to 5 bases, leaving 9 bases not matched to a gene. Looked up from germline, CDR1 is SGHTA and CDR2 is FQGTGA. The CDR3: CASSFSAGGPYTGELFF. CDR3 coding DNA: TGTGCCAGCAGCTTCTCAGCGGGAGGGCCTTATACCGGGGAGCTGTTTTTT.

This clonotype was seen repeatedly, ten times or more. The V and J genes are TRBV10-3 and TRBJ1-1; no reliable D call. CDR1 ENHRY and CDR2 SYGVKD come from the germline V gene. V lost 7 bases and J 0 bases, leaving 9 bases between the germline ends. This CDR3 is built from 13 residues. The CDR3 is CAITGGMNTEAFF. CDR3 DNA: TGTGCCATCACGGGAGGGATGAACACTGAAGCTTTCTTT.

This clonotype came up many times. V usage is TRBV10-3 and J usage is TRBJ1-3; D may be TRBD1 (6 bases). Germline-derived CDR1 and CDR2 are ENHRY and SYGVKD. With 4 bases removed from V and 0 bases from J, the gap between germline ends came to 19 bases. The length of the CDR3 is 18 residues. Here the CDR3 DNA reads TGTGCCATCAGTGCACGCGGGACACCTGACGCCTCTGGAAACACCATATATTTT. Residues: CAISARGTPDASGNTIYF.

This clonotype was counted between two and nine times. The rearrangement joins TRBV12-5 to TRBJ2-1, with 12 positions matching TRBD1. Germline lookup yields CDR1 LGHNT and CDR2 FRNRAP. The CDR3 totals 17 residues. Trimming at V came to 5 bases and at J to 12 bases, leaving 17 bases not matched to a gene. The CDR3 DNA is TGTGCTAGTGGTGGATCCGGGACAGGGGGCGGCGGTCGCGGGCAGTTCTTC. It encodes CASGGSGTGGGGRGQFF.

The chain has TRBV7-2 and TRBJ2-1, with 15 bases matching TRBD2. This CDR3 contains 18 residues. With V trimmed by 1 base and J by 1 base, 2 bases remained unmatched. Germline V gene sequence: CDR1 SGHTA, CDR2 FQGNSA. This CDR3 is CASSLGTSGRVSYNEQFF. As DNA, the CDR3 is TGTGCCAGCAGCTTAGGGACTAGCGGGAGGGTTTCCTACAATGAGCAGTTCTTC.

Regarding this clonotype: The conserved phenylalanine or tryptophan is not found at the CDR3 terminus, so this likely reflects a read error. The chain links TRBV9 to TRBJ2-7; D is undetermined. This CDR3 comprises 14 residues. The germline CDR1 and CDR2 sequences are SGDLS and YYNGEE. Deletions cut 0 bases from V and 5 bases from J, with 12 bases between. CDR3 bases: TGTGCCAGCAGCGTAGAATTGGCCCCTCACGAGCAGTACCTC. The encoded protein is CASSVELAPHEQYL.

The chain joins TRBV20-1 to TRBJ2-3; TRBD2 matches 14 bases. The V gene's germline CDR1 is DFQATT and CDR2 SNEGSKA (reference sequence). The CDR3 runs 16 residues. V shed 2 bases, J shed 2 bases, and the junction held 3 bases outside the gene matches. The CDR3 DNA follows: TGCAGTGCTAGAAGACTAGCGGGAGGGATCACAGATACGCAGTATTTT. Encoded protein: CSARRLAGGITDTQYF.

This clonotype occurred a few times. A single base separates this from a much larger clone, so it may be a read error. The rearrangement links TRBV19 to TRBJ1-1; 7 bases align to TRBD1. Trimming took 7 bases from V and 7 from J; bases not matched to a gene: 9. CDR1 and CDR2 from the germline V gene are LNHDA and SQIVND (reference sequence). The CDR3 loop spans 13 amino acids. CDR3 DNA sequence: TGTGCCAGTATGGGGGAGGGGGCGATTGAAGCTTTCTTT. Its protein product is CASMGEGAIEAFF.

This clonotype appeared many times. The J gene is TRBJ1-6, the V gene TRBV20-1; 9 bases map to TRBD1. Germline V gives CDR1 DFQATT, CDR2 SNEGSKA (reference sequence). The CDR3 length is 16 residues. V was clipped by 1 base and J by 3 bases; unmatched bases: 4. The CDR3 spells CSARGPGQGYNSPLHF. Written as DNA, the CDR3 is TGCAGTGCTAGAGGCCCGGGACAGGGCTATAATTCACCCCTCCACTTT.

The V gene is TRBV13, the J gene TRBJ2-7; D is unresolved. Germline CDR1 reads PRHDT; CDR2 reads FYEKMQ (reference sequence). The CDR3 has 13 residues. V lost 6 bases and J 4 bases, leaving 13 bases between the germline ends. The chain's CDR3 is CASSSRRAYEQYV. CDR3 bases: TGTGCCAGCAGTTCCCGGCGTGCTTACGAGCAGTACGTC.

This clonotype was observed many times. The chain has TRBV12-3 or TRBV12-4 and TRBJ1-2; D gene unclear. This CDR3 is 14 amino acids long. The V gene lost 3 bases and the J gene lost 5 bases, with 13 bases spanning the gap. For the CDR3, the DNA is TGTGCCAGCAGTTTGGGTTTGGGAATGTATGGCTACACCTTC. Protein sequence: CASSLGLGMYGYTF.

This CDR3 reads CSVSGYDREGASTDTQYF. The CDR3 nucleotides read TGCAGCGTCTCAGGGTACGATCGGGAGGGCGCCTCCACAGATACGCAGTATTTT. This chain connects TRBV29-1 to TRBJ2-3; 8 nucleotides align to TRBD2. Germline V gene lookup returns CDR1 SQVTM and CDR2 ANQGSEA. This CDR3 is 18 amino acids long. J was trimmed by 2 bases and V by 6 bases; bases with no gene match: 19.